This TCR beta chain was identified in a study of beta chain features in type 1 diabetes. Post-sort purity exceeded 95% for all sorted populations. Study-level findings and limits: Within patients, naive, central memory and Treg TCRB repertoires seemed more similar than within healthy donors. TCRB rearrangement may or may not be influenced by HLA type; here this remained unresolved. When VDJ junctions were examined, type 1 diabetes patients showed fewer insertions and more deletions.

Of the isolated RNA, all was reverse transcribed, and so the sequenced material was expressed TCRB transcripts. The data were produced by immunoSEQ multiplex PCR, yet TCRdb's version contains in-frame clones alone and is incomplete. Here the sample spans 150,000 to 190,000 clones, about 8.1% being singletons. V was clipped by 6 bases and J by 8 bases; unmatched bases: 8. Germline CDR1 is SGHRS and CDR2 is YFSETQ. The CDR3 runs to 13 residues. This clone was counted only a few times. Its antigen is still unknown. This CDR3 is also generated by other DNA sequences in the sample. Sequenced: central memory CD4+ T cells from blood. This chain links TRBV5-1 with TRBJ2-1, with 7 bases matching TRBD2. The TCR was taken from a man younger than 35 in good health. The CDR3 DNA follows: TGCGCCAGCACTCCTAGCGGCGGGGATGAGCAGTTCTTC. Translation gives CASTPSGGDEQFF.